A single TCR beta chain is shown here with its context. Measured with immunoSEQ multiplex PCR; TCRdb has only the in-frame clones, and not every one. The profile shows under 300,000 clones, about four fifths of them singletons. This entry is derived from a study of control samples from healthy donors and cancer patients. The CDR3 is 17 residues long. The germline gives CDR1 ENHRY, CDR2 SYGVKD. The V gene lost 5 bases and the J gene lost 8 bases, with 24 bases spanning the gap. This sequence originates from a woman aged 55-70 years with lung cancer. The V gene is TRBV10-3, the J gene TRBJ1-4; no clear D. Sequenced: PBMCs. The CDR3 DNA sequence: TGTGCCATCAGTCTCTCACCACCCGCGGGTCGGAGGGAAAAACTGTTTTTT. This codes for CAISLSPPAGRREKLFF.